The 15 T cell receptor beta chains below all came from one sample that was sequenced in a study of cytomegalovirus exposure and HLA in healthy donors. Use of 60 Vbeta and 13 Jbeta primers characterized the PCR. This table comes from immunoSEQ multiplex PCR, and its TCRdb copy is limited to in-frame clones, with some not included. The sample holds about 120,000 clones; 80% are singletons and the top ten take 8% to 9%. The source material was PBMCs. These receptors originate from a female donor in good health and CMV-seropositive.

The chain carries TRBV5-5 and TRBJ1-1; D perhaps matches TRBD1 (5 bases). Trimming left V 2 bases short and J 4 bases short, with 12 bases between. This CDR3 has 14 residues. Looked up from germline, CDR1 is SGHKS and CDR2 is YYEKEE (reference sequence). The DNA for the CDR3 is TGTGCCAGCAGCTTCTTACACCAGGGCACTGAAGCTTTCTTT. It codes for CASSFLHQGTEAFF.

V and J are TRBV10-2 and TRBJ2-2; maybe TRBD1 (5 bases). Trimming cost V 3 bases and J 1 base, with 9 bases left between them. Germline V CDR1 and CDR2: WSHSY, SAAADI. The CDR3 sequence is 15 residues long. The CDR3 protein is CASSDWTLNTGELFF. CDR3 bases: TGCGCCAGCAGTGACTGGACACTGAACACCGGGGAGCTGTTTTTT.

This chain uses TRBV7-9 with TRBJ2-7, with 14 bases aligning to TRBD2. V lost 6 bases, J lost 4 bases, and 5 bases stayed unmatched. This CDR3 is 15 amino acids long. Germline V gene lookup returns CDR1 SEHNR and CDR2 FQNEAQ (reference sequence). This CDR3 is CASSKGTSGGYEQYF. The CDR3 DNA reads TGTGCCAGCAGTAAGGGGACTAGCGGGGGATACGAGCAGTACTTC.

This clone was found once. The genes are TRBV4-1 and TRBJ2-7; 7 positions match TRBD1. The CDR3 sequence is 14 residues long. The junction had 5 bases not matched to a gene; V was cut back by 5 bases and J by 1 base. Germline V lookup: CDR1 MGHRA, CDR2 YSYEKL. CDR3: CASSYRGLSYEQYF. CDR3 in DNA: TGCGCCAGCAGCTACAGGGGATTATCCTACGAGCAGTACTTC.

The chain employs TRBV29-1 and TRBJ2-3; D perhaps matches TRBD1 (5 bases). V dropped 3 bases and J dropped 3 bases, with 10 bases sitting between them. The CDR3 covers 13 residues. Germline lookup yields CDR1 SQVTM and CDR2 ANQGSEA. In DNA form, the CDR3 reads TGCAGCGTTGATGAGCAGGGTACAGATACGCAGTATTTT. The encoded protein is CSVDEQGTDTQYF.

This sequence joins TRBV29-1 and TRBJ2-7; TRBD1 matches at 7 bases. Germline CDR1 and CDR2: SQVTM and ANQGSEA. The CDR3 is 14 amino acids. Losses at the gene ends were 6 bases for V and 2 bases for J; bases not matched to a gene: 10. The CDR3 here is CSVGPHRGAYEQYF. The CDR3 DNA is TGCAGCGTGGGGCCTCACAGGGGAGCCTACGAGCAGTACTTC.

This sequence joins TRBV19 and TRBJ1-2; a weak D match, TRBD1 (5 bases). The CDR3 totals 12 residues. CDR1 and CDR2 from the germline V gene are LNHDA and SQIVND (reference sequence). Between the trimmed V and J ends, which lost 5 bases and 4 bases, there was a span of 8 bases. CDR3 in amino acids: CASSGGTYGYTF. CDR3 DNA sequence: TGTGCCAGTAGTGGAGGGACCTATGGCTACACCTTC.

V and J are TRBV5-4 and TRBJ1-2; tentative D call: TRBD1 (6 bases). V dropped 3 bases and J dropped 5 bases, with 17 bases sitting between them. CDR1 and CDR2 from the germline V gene are SGHNT and YYREEE (reference sequence). The CDR3 loop spans 15 amino acids. This CDR3 is CASSSGDGGKYGYTF. In DNA, the CDR3 is TGTGCCAGCAGCTCAGGGGACGGGGGGAAGTATGGCTACACCTTC.

The V gene is TRBV5-1, the J gene TRBJ1-5; 7 bases agree with TRBD1. Trimming removed 0 bases from V and 7 bases from J; junction bases left unmatched: 7. The CDR3 length is 15 residues. CDR1 and CDR2 from the germline V gene are SGHRS and YFSETQ. The CDR3 reads CASSLGTGVGQPQHF. CDR3 nucleotide sequence: TGCGCCAGCAGCTTGGGTACAGGGGTAGGGCAGCCCCAGCATTTT.

V and J are TRBV6-1 and TRBJ1-5; tentative D call: TRBD1 (6 bases). Germline-derived CDR1 and CDR2 are MNHNS and SASEGT. The CDR3 is 14 amino acids. V was shortened by 7 bases and J by 11 bases, with 21 bases between the two germline ends. In DNA, the CDR3 is TGTGCCAGCACGCCCGGGGGGCCTTCCGAGGCCCAGCATTTT. This translates into CASTPGGPSEAQHF.

The chain has TRBV2 and TRBJ2-5; possibly TRBD2 for D (6 bases). V lost 5 bases to trimming and J lost 3 bases, with 19 bases between them. This CDR3 has 16 residues. Germline V gene sequence: CDR1 SNHLY, CDR2 FYNNEI. This chain's CDR3 is CASSNPDYPGEETQYF. The CDR3 region has the DNA TGTGCCAGCAGTAACCCGGACTATCCCGGAGAAGAGACCCAGTACTTC. Supplemented by reference TRBV2 and TRBJ2-5, the full variable domain reads EPEVTQTPSHQVTQMGQEVILRCVPISNHLYFYWYRQILGQKVEFLVSFYNNEISEKSEIFDDQFSVERPDGSNFTLKIRSTKLEDSAMYFCASSNPDYPGEETQYFGPGTRLLVL.

The V gene is TRBV5-4, the J gene TRBJ2-3, with a tentative D call TRBD2 (6 bases). This CDR3 comprises 12 residues. Germline CDR1 is SGHNT and CDR2 is YYREEE (reference sequence). Trimming stripped 0 bases from V and 10 bases from J, with 9 bases between. The CDR3: CASSLGRGSQYF. CDR3 bases: TGTGCCAGCAGCTTGGGGCGGGGTTCGCAGTATTTT.

This clone has only a few counts. This chain connects TRBV10-3 to TRBJ1-3; the match to TRBD1 covers 7 bases. The V and J ends lost 9 bases and 2 bases, in that order; junction bases with no gene match: 7. There are 14 residues in the CDR3. Germline V gene sequence: CDR1 ENHRY, CDR2 SYGVKD. The CDR3: CAITIGTAGNTIYF. As DNA, the CDR3 is TGTGCCATTACAATCGGGACAGCTGGAAACACCATATATTTT.

The chain has TRBV5-1 and TRBJ2-5, with 11 bases matching TRBD2. The V gene end was trimmed by 4 bases and the J gene end by 5 bases; junction bases not matched to a gene: 4. The CDR3 sequence is 14 residues long. Germline CDR1 SGHRS, CDR2 YFSETQ. This CDR3 is CASSTGTSGETQYF. The DNA of the CDR3 is TGCGCCAGCAGCACCGGGACTAGCGGCGAGACCCAGTACTTC.

V gene TRBV7-5 combines with J gene TRBJ1-4. TRBV7-5 is a pseudogene locus. This CDR3 region has 13 residues. For the CDR3, the DNA is TGTGTCAGAAGCTTAGTGGTCGTTCGGGAACTGTTTTTT. It codes for CVRSLVVVRELFF.